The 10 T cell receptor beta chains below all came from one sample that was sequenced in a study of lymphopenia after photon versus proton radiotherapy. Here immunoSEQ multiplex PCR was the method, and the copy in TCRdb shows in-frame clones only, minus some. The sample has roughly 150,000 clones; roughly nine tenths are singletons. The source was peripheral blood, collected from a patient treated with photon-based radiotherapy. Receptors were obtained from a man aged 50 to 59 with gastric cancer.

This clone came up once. CDR3 DNA sequence: TGTGCCAGCTCACCAGAGGAGGGTCAGCCCCAGCATTTT. Translated: CASSPEEGQPQHF. The chain has TRBV18 and TRBJ1-5; D unclear. Germline assignment: CDR1 KGHSH and CDR2 LQKENI. V lost 2 bases and J 6 bases, leaving 8 bases between the germline ends. The CDR3 is 13 residues long.

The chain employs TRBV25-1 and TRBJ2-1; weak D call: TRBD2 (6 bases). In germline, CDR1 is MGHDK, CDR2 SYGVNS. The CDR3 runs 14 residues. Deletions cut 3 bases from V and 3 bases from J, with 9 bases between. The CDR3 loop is CASSEEGGYNEQFF. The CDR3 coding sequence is TGTGCCAGCAGTGAGGAGGGAGGCTACAATGAGCAGTTCTTC. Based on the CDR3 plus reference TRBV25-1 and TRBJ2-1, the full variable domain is EADIYQTPRYLVIGTGKKITLECSQTMGHDKMYWYQQDPGMELHLIHYSYGVNSTEKGDLSSESTVSRIRTEHFPLTLESARPSHTSQYLCASSEEGGYNEQFFGPGTRLTVL.

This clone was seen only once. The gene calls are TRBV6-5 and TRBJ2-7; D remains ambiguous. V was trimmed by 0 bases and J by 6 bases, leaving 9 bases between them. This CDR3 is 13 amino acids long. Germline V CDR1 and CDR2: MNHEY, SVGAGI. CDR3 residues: CASSYSRQSEQYF. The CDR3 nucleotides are TGTGCCAGCAGTTACTCGAGACAAAGCGAGCAGTACTTC.

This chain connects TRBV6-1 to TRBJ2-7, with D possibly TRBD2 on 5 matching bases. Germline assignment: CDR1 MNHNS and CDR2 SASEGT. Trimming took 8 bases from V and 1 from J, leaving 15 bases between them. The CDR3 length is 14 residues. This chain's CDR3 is CASRRLTTSYEQYF. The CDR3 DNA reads TGTGCCAGCCGGCGCCTGACTACTTCCTACGAGCAGTACTTC.

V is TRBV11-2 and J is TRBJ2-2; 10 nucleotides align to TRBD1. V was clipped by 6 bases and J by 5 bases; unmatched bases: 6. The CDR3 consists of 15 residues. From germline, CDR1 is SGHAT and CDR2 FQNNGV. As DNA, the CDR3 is TGTGCCAGCAGGTCCGGGACAGGGGAGACCGGGGAGCTGTTTTTT. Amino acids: CASRSGTGETGELFF.

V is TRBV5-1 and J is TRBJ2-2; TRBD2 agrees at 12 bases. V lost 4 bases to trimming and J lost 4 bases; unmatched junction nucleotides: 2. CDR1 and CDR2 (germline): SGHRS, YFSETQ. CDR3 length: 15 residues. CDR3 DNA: TGCGCCAGCAGCCAGACTAGCGGGAGCACCGGGGAGCTGTTTTTT. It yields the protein CASSQTSGSTGELFF.

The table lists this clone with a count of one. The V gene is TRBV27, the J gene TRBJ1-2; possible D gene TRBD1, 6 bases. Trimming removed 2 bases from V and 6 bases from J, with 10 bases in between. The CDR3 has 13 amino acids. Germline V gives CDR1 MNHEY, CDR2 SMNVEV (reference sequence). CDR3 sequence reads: CASSLRGGDGYTF. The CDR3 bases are TGTGCCAGCAGTTTAAGGGGGGGGGATGGCTACACCTTC.

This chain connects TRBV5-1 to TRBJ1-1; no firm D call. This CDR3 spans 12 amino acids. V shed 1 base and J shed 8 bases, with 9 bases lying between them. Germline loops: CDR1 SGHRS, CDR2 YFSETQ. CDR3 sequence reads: CASSLSVGEAFF. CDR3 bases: TGCGCCAGCAGCTTGTCAGTGGGCGAAGCTTTCTTT.

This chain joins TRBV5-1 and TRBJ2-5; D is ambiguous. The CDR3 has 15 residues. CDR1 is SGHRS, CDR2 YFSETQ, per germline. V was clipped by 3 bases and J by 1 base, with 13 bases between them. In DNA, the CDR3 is TGCGCCAGCAGCTCTTCCGTGGGCTCCCAAGAGACCCAGTACTTC. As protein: CASSSSVGSQETQYF.

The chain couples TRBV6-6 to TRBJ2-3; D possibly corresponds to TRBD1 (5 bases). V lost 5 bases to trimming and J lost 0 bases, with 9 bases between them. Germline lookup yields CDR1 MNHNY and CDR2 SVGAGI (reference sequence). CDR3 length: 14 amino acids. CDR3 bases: TGTGCCAGCAGTACTGGACAAAGCACAGATACGCAGTATTTT. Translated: CASSTGQSTDTQYF.